This T cell receptor beta chain was profiled in a study of blood T cell repertoires in COVID-19. Study information: COVID-19 samples collected from the United States, Italy and Spain covered acute and convalescent phases.

CDR1 and CDR2 from the germline V gene are MNHEY and SVGAGI. The V gene end was trimmed by 7 bases and the J gene end by 3 bases; junction bases not matched to a gene: 5. CDR3 length: 14 amino acids. The table came from immunoSEQ multiplex PCR; TCRdb's copy has only in-frame clones and leaves some out. The sample contains under 500,000 clones, 87% of which appear only once. Material: PBMCs or T cells enriched from blood (not recorded which). The TCR originated in a woman under 30 with acute COVID-19. The J gene is TRBJ2-3, the V gene TRBV6-5, with 9 bases lining up with TRBD1. CDR3 in amino acids: CASISGQGTDTQYF. The CDR3 region has the DNA TGTGCCAGCATTTCGGGACAGGGAACAGATACGCAGTATTTT.